The rows below give T cell receptor beta chains drawn from one sample of a study of cytotoxic CD8 clonotypes in ibrutinib-treated CLL. Produced via immunoSEQ multiplex PCR; TCRdb's table is partial and in-frame only. The profile shows over 200,000 clones, 65% to 80% of them singletons. The starting material was PBMCs, obtained after 12 months of ibrutinib treatment. The receptors were sampled from a human donor with chronic lymphocytic leukemia. Each CDR3 is given with its conserved first and last residue. A D gene is named only where the DNA matches it firmly. Clone size is stated in some rows and not others, as once, few, many or a class when expanded.

abundance	j_gene	len	d_gene	v_gene	CDR3aa	CDR3nt
-	TRBJ2-7	13	-	TRBV6-5	CASSRQEGEKQYF	TGTGCCAGCAGTCGTCAGGAAGGGGAGAAGCAGTACTTC
-	TRBJ1-3	15	TRBD1	TRBV4-1	CASSQGTGAGNTIYF	TGCGCCAGCAGCCAAGGGACAGGGGCTGGAAACACCATATATTTT
-	TRBJ1-5	16	-	TRBV4-1	CASSQDGGLGNQPQHF	TGCGCCAGCAGCCAAGATGGGGGCTTGGGCAATCAGCCCCAGCATTTT
-	TRBJ2-2	14	-	TRBV12-5	CASGSGAEVGELFF	TGTGCTAGTGGTTCAGGGGCAGAGGTCGGGGAGCTGTTTTTT
-	TRBJ1-5	20	-	TRBV2	CASSEAYFPRLTDYNQPQHF	TGTGCCAGCAGTGAAGCGTATTTTCCGAGGTTGACAGACTACAATCAGCCCCAGCATTTT
-	TRBJ1-3	16	-	TRBV11-2	CASSLTGIASGNTIYF	TGTGCCAGCAGCTTAACGGGGATCGCCTCTGGAAACACCATATATTTT
-	TRBJ1-4	14	-	TRBV5-1	CASSLLSTNEKLFF	TGCGCCAGCAGCTTGCTCTCTACGAATGAAAAACTGTTTTTT
-	TRBJ1-2	14	TRBD1	TRBV4-3	CASSPGQGNYGYTF	TGCGCCAGCAGCCCGGGACAGGGGAACTATGGCTACACCTTC
-	TRBJ1-5	15	-	TRBV4-3	CASSQVAYQNQPQHF	TGCGCCAGCAGCCAAGTGGCTTATCAGAATCAGCCCCAGCATTTT
-	TRBJ1-6	15	TRBD1	TRBV6-6	CASSYTGTVNSPLHF	TGTGCCAGCAGTTACACCGGGACAGTTAATTCACCCCTCCACTTT
-	TRBJ1-1	15	TRBD1	TRBV28	CASTPDRLLITEAFF	TGTGCCAGCACTCCGGACAGGCTGTTAATAACTGAAGCTTTCTTT
-	TRBJ2-3	18	TRBD2	TRBV28	CASSLGLAGGPVGDTQYF	TGTGCCAGCAGCCTAGGACTAGCGGGAGGGCCAGTAGGAGATACGCAGTATTTT
-	TRBJ2-3	16	TRBD1	TRBV9	CASSFGDRGHTDTQYF	TGTGCCAGCAGCTTCGGGGACAGGGGGCACACAGATACGCAGTATTTT
-	TRBJ2-7	14	-	TRBV27	CASKADGGDYEQYF	TGTGCCAGCAAGGCGGACGGAGGTGACTACGAGCAGTACTTC
-	TRBJ1-2	11	-	TRBV21-1	CARWGEGGYTF	TGTGCCAGATGGGGGGAAGGTGGCTACACCTTC
-	TRBJ1-2	14	-	TRBV6-5	CASSYLQVKNGYTF	TGTGCCAGCAGTTACTTACAGGTGAAGAATGGCTACACCTTC
-	TRBJ1-5	13	-	TRBV7-9	CASSLVDNQPQHF	TGTGCCAGCAGCTTAGTGGACAATCAGCCCCAGCATTTT
-	TRBJ1-2	12	-	TRBV9	CASSVDVGGYTF	TGTGCCAGCAGCGTAGACGTGGGTGGCTACACCTTC
-	TRBJ2-7	14	-	TRBV18	CASSPTWISYEQYF	TGTGCCAGCTCACCAACGTGGATCTCCTACGAGCAGTACTTC
-	TRBJ2-7	16	-	TRBV6-5	CASSSRARGDRNEQYF	TGTGCCAGCAGTTCTCGCGCCCGAGGCGATCGGAACGAGCAGTACTTC
-	TRBJ2-2	13	-	TRBV30	CAWRDKNTGELFF	TGTGCCTGGAGAGACAAGAACACCGGGGAGCTGTTTTTT
-	TRBJ2-7	15	TRBD2	TRBV7-6	CASSPGGLARYEQYF	TGTGCCAGCAGCCCAGGGGGACTAGCCCGATACGAGCAGTACTTC
-	TRBJ1-2	15	TRBD1	TRBV6-5	CASSYRTGTRNGYTF	TGTGCCAGCAGTTACAGGACAGGAACACGAAATGGCTACACCTTC
few	TRBJ1-1	14	-	TRBV5-1	CASSSSVEANEAFF	TGCGCCAGCAGCTCCTCTGTGGAAGCCAACGAAGCTTTCTTT
once	TRBJ2-7	15	-	TRBV30	CAWSGLGGRGYEQYF	TGTGCCTGGAGTGGCCTGGGTGGCCGGGGGTACGAGCAGTACTTC
-	TRBJ2-1	13	-	TRBV15	CATSPRDTNEQFF	TGTGCCACCAGCCCCCGGGACACCAATGAGCAGTTCTTC
few	TRBJ1-2	9	-	TRBV7-9	CASSSGYTF	TGTGCCAGCAGCAGCGGCTACACCTTC
many	TRBJ1-3	15	-	TRBV5-1	CASSPDAGSGNTIYF	TGCGCCAGCAGCCCTGATGCGGGTTCCGGAAACACCATATATTTT